This T cell receptor beta chain was identified during a study of vaccination effects on CD4 cells after COVID-19. Study-wide context: Subjects were given two BNT162b2 or mRNA-1273 vaccine doses.

Here immunoSEQ multiplex PCR was the method, and the copy in TCRdb shows in-frame clones only, minus some. The sample yields tens of thousands of clones, around 68% seen once. On this clone: Its antigen is not identified.

Using viral peptide pools, the ViraFEST assay grew out antigen-specific CD4+ T cells prior to sequencing. When nine to ten days of culture had elapsed, CD4+ T cells were isolated. Neither prior SARS-CoV-2 infection nor positive nucleocapsid antibodies were present in the vaccine recipients. IL-2 at about 9.7 IU/ml and peptides at 9.5 to 10 ug/ml were added to cultured PBMC, around 2 million per well. Germline lookup yields CDR1 LNHDA and CDR2 SQIVND (reference sequence). Trimming left V 3 bases short and J 8 bases short, with 5 bases between. The CDR3 is made up of 11 amino acids. Here the sequenced sample was CD4+ T cells from PBMCs cultured with SARS-CoV-2 spike peptides, taken before COVID-19 vaccination. This TCR was sampled from a human donor who received a COVID-19 vaccine. The genes are TRBV19 and TRBJ2-1; D gene uncertain. In DNA form, the CDR3 reads TGTGCCAGTAGTATCCGATATGAGCAGTTCTTC. Encoded protein: CASSIRYEQFF. Complete variable domain (other parts from reference TRBV19 and TRBJ2-1): DGGITQSPKYLFRKEGQNVTLSCEQNLNHDAMYWYRQDPGQGLRLIYYSQIVNDFQKGDIAEGYSVSREKKESFPLTVTSAQKNPTAFYLCASSIRYEQFFGPGTRLTVL.